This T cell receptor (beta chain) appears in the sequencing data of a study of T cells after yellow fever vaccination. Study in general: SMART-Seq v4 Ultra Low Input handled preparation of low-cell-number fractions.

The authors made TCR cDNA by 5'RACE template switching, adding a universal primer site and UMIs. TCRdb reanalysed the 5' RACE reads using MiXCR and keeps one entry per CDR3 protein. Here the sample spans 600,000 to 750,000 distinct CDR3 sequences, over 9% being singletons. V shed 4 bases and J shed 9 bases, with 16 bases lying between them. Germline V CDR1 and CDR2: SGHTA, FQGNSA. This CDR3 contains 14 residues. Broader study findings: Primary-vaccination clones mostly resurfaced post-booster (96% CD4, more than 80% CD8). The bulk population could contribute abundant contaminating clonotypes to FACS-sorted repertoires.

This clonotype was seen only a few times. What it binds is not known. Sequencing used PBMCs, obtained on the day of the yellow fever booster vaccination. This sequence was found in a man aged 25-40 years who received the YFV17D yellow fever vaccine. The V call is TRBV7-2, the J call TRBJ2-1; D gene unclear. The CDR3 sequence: CASSSWFSEPEQFF. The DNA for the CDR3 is TGTGCCAGCAGCTCCTGGTTTTCGGAGCCTGAGCAGTTCTTC.